A single sample is the source of the 30 T cell receptor beta chains below, sequenced in a study of long-term antiretroviral therapy in people with HIV. The immunoSEQ assay was v3.0, run at survey level. Sequencing used immunoSEQ multiplex PCR; TCRdb keeps in-frame clones, though not all of them. The table shows around 20,000 clones, with roughly 80% occurring only once. Sequenced material: unsorted PBMCs, taken 0.2 years after starting antiretroviral therapy. The source is a woman in her 30s with HIV.

The rearrangement joins TRBV6-1 to TRBJ2-7, with D maybe TRBD1 (6 bases). The germline V and J ends were trimmed by 5 bases and 4 bases, with 18 bases remaining between them. The CDR3 loop spans 15 amino acids. Germline V CDR1 and CDR2: MNHNS, SASEGT. The CDR3 bases are TGTGCCAGCAGTTCCTGGACAGCACGTCAGTACGAGCAGTACGTC. It is translated as CASSSWTARQYEQYV.

V usage is TRBV28 and J usage is TRBJ2-6; the D gene is possibly TRBD2 (5 bases). Trimming took off 6 bases at V and 1 base at J, with 10 bases between the two ends. This CDR3 is 15 amino acids long. Germline CDR1 MDHEN, CDR2 SYDVKM. CDR3 region: CASRLPGSGANVLTF. The CDR3 nucleotides are TGTGCCAGCAGGCTACCGGGGTCTGGGGCCAACGTCCTGACTTTC.

V and J are TRBV29-1 and TRBJ2-5, with 8 bases matching TRBD1. Trimming cost V 6 bases and J 1 base; bases outside gene matches: 10. The CDR3 is 15 amino acids. Germline V lookup: CDR1 SQVTM, CDR2 ANQGSEA. The CDR3 reads CSVTTDREPQETQYF. The CDR3 DNA follows: TGCAGCGTGACCACGGACAGGGAACCCCAAGAGACCCAGTACTTC.

V and J are TRBV21-1 and TRBJ1-6. TRBV21-1 is recorded as a pseudogene. The CDR3 runs to 18 residues. CDR3 residues: CASSSPDREGSYNSPLHF. The CDR3 DNA reads TGTGCCAGCAGCTCCCCCGACAGGGAGGGCTCCTATAATTCACCCCTCCACTTT.

J is TRBJ2-1 and V is TRBV5-4; 10 nucleotides match TRBD2. Germline V gives CDR1 SGHNT, CDR2 YYREEE (reference sequence). The CDR3 loop spans 19 amino acids. J gave up 1 base and V 4 bases, and 14 bases lay outside the gene matches. The CDR3 sequence is CASSPRTSGTQRSYNEQFF. CDR3 DNA: TGTGCCAGCAGCCCAAGGACTAGCGGAACCCAGAGGTCCTACAATGAGCAGTTCTTC.

This clone was seen more than once but under ten times. The chain recombines TRBV6-5 with TRBJ2-3; D is unclear. The CDR3 spans 11 residues. V gave up 7 bases and J gave up 2 bases, with 4 bases separating them. The germline CDR1 and CDR2 sequences are MNHEY and SVGAGI. The chain's CDR3 is CASMTTDTQYF. The CDR3 DNA reads TGTGCCAGCATGACCACAGATACGCAGTATTTT.

CDR3 protein: CASSGYGTGTNTEAFF. The CDR3 DNA follows: TGCGCCAGCAGTGGATACGGGACAGGGACGAACACTGAAGCTTTCTTT. The gene calls are TRBV5-1 and TRBJ1-1; 9 bases fit TRBD1. Germline V gene data show CDR1 as SGHRS and CDR2 as YFSETQ. The CDR3 contains 16 residues. The trim removed 5 bases at V and 1 base at J, leaving 9 bases unmatched.

This clone has a handful of counts. The chain employs TRBV11-2 and TRBJ2-1; D uncertain. Germline V gene sequence: CDR1 SGHAT, CDR2 FQNNGV. V was cut by 1 base and J by 8 bases, with 12 bases left in between. The length of the CDR3 is 14 residues. CDR3 sequence reads: CASSLVPSGYEQFF. The CDR3 DNA reads TGTGCCAGCAGCTTAGTTCCCTCTGGGTATGAGCAGTTCTTC.

The chain carries TRBV5-1 and TRBJ2-1; 9 nucleotides line up with TRBD1. V lost 0 bases and J lost 6; bases outside the gene matches: 4. CDR3 size: 15 residues. CDR1 SGHRS and CDR2 YFSETQ come from the germline V gene. CDR3 in DNA: TGCGCCAGCAGCTTGGCGGGACAGGGATCCAATGAGCAGTTCTTC. It translates to CASSLAGQGSNEQFF.

The chain links TRBV27 to TRBJ2-3, with no clear D. Germline-derived CDR1 and CDR2 are MNHEY and SMNVEV (reference sequence). This CDR3 is 12 amino acids long. V was trimmed by 3 bases and J by 6 bases, leaving 7 bases between them. CDR3 sequence (DNA): TGTGCCAGCAGTTTCAATAGCGATACGCAGTATTTT. This translates into CASSFNSDTQYF.

The CDR3 DNA sequence: TGTGCCAGCAGCTTAGCCCCACAACTAAGCACAGATACGCAGTATTTT. Its translation: CASSLAPQLSTDTQYF. V and J are TRBV7-2 and TRBJ2-3, with D uncertain. V was trimmed by 0 bases and J by 0 bases, leaving 10 bases between them. The CDR3 sequence is 16 residues long. CDR1 is SGHTA and CDR2 is FQGNSA in the germline V gene.

The genes are TRBV6-6 and TRBJ1-1; D possibly corresponds to TRBD1 (6 bases). The CDR3 is made up of 15 amino acids. CDR1 MNHNY and CDR2 SVGAGI come from the germline V gene (reference sequence). Trimming took 8 bases from V and 1 from J, leaving 17 bases between them. The CDR3 protein is CASFERGRSNTEAFF. The CDR3 coding sequence is TGTGCCAGCTTTGAGCGGGGGCGATCGAACACTGAAGCTTTCTTT.

The CDR3 DNA reads TGTGCCAGCTCACCGACCAGTGGGAACTATGGCTACACCTTC. This gives the protein CASSPTSGNYGYTF. This sequence joins TRBV18 and TRBJ1-2; D remains ambiguous. The CDR3 contains 14 residues. Germline CDR1 and CDR2: KGHSH and LQKENI. V was pared by 3 bases and J by 2 bases, with 10 bases between.

This clone was observed a single time. The chain uses TRBV5-1 and TRBJ2-5, with TRBD2 matching over 9 bases. V shed 6 bases, J shed 1 base, and the junction held 7 bases outside the gene matches. The germline CDR1 and CDR2 sequences are SGHRS and YFSETQ. This CDR3 region has 15 residues. CDR3 in amino acids: CASKAASGAQETQYF. The CDR3 DNA is TGCGCCAGCAAGGCGGCTAGCGGGGCCCAAGAGACCCAGTACTTC. The whole variable domain, remainder taken from reference TRBV5-1 and TRBJ2-5, is KAGVTQTPRYLIKTRGQQVTLSCSPISGHRSVSWYQQTPGQGLQFLFEYFSETQRNKGNFPGRFSGRQFSNSRSEMNVSTLELGDSALYLCASKAASGAQETQYFGPGTRLLVL.

The sample holds a few counts of this clone. The V call is TRBV20-1, the J call TRBJ2-7, with D unclear. CDR3 length: 11 residues. The V and J ends lost 3 bases and 6 bases respectively, with 9 bases between them. From germline, CDR1 is DFQATT and CDR2 SNEGSKA (reference sequence). CDR3 amino acids: CSASLVGEQYF. Written as DNA, the CDR3 is TGCAGTGCTAGTTTAGTGGGCGAGCAGTACTTC.

This chain joins TRBV14 and TRBJ1-2; D might be TRBD1 (6 bases). V was clipped by 1 base and J by 4 bases, with 13 bases between them. The CDR3 has 15 residues. Germline loops: CDR1 SGHDN, CDR2 FVKESK. The CDR3 loop is CASSQVTGWGYGYTF. For the CDR3, the DNA is TGTGCCAGCAGCCAAGTCACAGGGTGGGGCTATGGCTACACCTTC.

The chain couples TRBV4-2 to TRBJ1-1, with a possible D match to TRBD1 (5 bases). V lost 1 base and J 5 bases, leaving 11 bases between the germline ends. This CDR3 spans 14 amino acids. CDR1 is LGHNA and CDR2 is YNFKEQ in the germline V gene. This CDR3 is CASSQGGGGTEAFF. The CDR3 DNA follows: TGTGCCAGCAGCCAAGGAGGCGGGGGAACTGAAGCTTTCTTT.

V usage is TRBV6-1 and J usage is TRBJ1-5; no clear D gene. The CDR3 sequence is 15 residues long. Looked up from germline, CDR1 is MNHNS and CDR2 is SASEGT. Trimming took off 4 bases at V and 6 bases at J, with 16 bases between the two ends. The DNA for the CDR3 is TGTGCCAGCAGTGCGGACCACCTGGTAGGTCAGCCCCAGCATTTT. The encoded protein is CASSADHLVGQPQHF.

This chain connects TRBV19 to TRBJ2-7, with 9 bases identical to TRBD1. J was trimmed by 5 bases and V by 5 bases; bases with no gene match: 4. The CDR3 contains 13 residues. Per the germline V gene, CDR1 is LNHDA and CDR2 is SQIVND (reference sequence). This chain's CDR3 is CASSPTGGDEQYV. CDR3 bases: TGTGCCAGTAGTCCTACAGGGGGCGACGAGCAGTACGTC.

This clone was picked up one time. The V call is TRBV6-6, the J call TRBJ1-1; a possible D gene is TRBD1 (5 bases). Germline CDR1 MNHNY, CDR2 SVGAGI (reference sequence). The CDR3 covers 15 residues. Trimming took off 8 bases at V and 1 base at J, with 17 bases between the two ends. The CDR3 loop reads CASDRMQGENTEAFF. The CDR3 DNA is TGTGCCAGCGATCGAATGCAGGGTGAGAACACTGAAGCTTTCTTT.

This CDR3 reads CASSTDQGGLRHTQYF. In nucleotides, the CDR3 is TGTGCCAGCAGCACAGACCAGGGGGGCCTCCGTCATACGCAGTATTTT. This chain links TRBV7-9 with TRBJ2-3, with TRBD1 as a possible D gene (7 bases). The CDR3 has 16 amino acids. V shed 5 bases and J shed 7 bases, with 22 bases lying between them. From germline, CDR1 is SEHNR and CDR2 FQNEAQ (reference sequence).

The genes are TRBV29-1 and TRBJ2-3, with unresolved D. Germline lookup yields CDR1 SQVTM and CDR2 ANQGSEA. The CDR3 covers 14 residues. V was trimmed by 4 bases and J by 3 bases, leaving 14 bases between them. The CDR3: CSVGGGMRTDTQYF. The CDR3 region has the DNA TGCAGCGTTGGTGGCGGTATGAGAACAGATACGCAGTATTTT.

The chain recombines TRBV6-5 with TRBJ1-2, with TRBD1 matching 9 bases. The trim removed 2 bases at V and 3 bases at J, leaving 1 base unmatched. Germline-derived CDR1 and CDR2 are MNHEY and SVGAGI. The CDR3 length is 14 residues. CDR3 protein: CASSYRDRDYGYTF. Written as DNA, the CDR3 is TGTGCCAGCAGTTACCGGGACAGGGACTATGGCTACACCTTC.

CDR3 sequence (DNA): TGCGCCAGCAGCTGGGGTGTTTCCGGACTCACCTACGAGCAGTACTTC. The encoded protein is CASSWGVSGLTYEQYF. This chain uses TRBV5-1 with TRBJ2-7; D is possibly TRBD2 (5 bases). With 3 bases removed from V and 2 bases from J, the gap between germline ends came to 18 bases. This CDR3 is 16 amino acids long. Germline-derived CDR1 and CDR2 are SGHRS and YFSETQ.

This sequence joins TRBV5-6 and TRBJ1-4; D is undetermined. The CDR3 runs 14 residues. From germline, CDR1 is SGHDT and CDR2 YYEEEE. V lost 0 bases and J 8 bases, leaving 11 bases between the germline ends. The CDR3 reads CASSLGESIEKLFF. In DNA form, the CDR3 reads TGTGCCAGCAGCTTGGGGGAATCTATCGAAAAACTGTTTTTT.

J is TRBJ2-1 and V is TRBV5-4; D could derive from TRBD1 or TRBD2 (6 bases each). The V end lost 6 bases, the J end lost 3 bases, and 22 bases lay between the germline ends. This CDR3 has 17 residues. Germline assignment: CDR1 SGHNT and CDR2 YYREEE (reference sequence). The chain's CDR3 is CASTSLNRGPLYNEQFF. As DNA, the CDR3 is TGTGCCAGCACCTCATTGAACCGGGGGCCTCTCTACAATGAGCAGTTCTTC.

The V and J genes are TRBV2 and TRBJ2-7, with D hard to call. There are 15 residues in the CDR3. Germline values: CDR1 SNHLY, CDR2 FYNNEI. V lost 8 bases and J lost 5, with 22 bases in between. CDR3 DNA: TGTGCCAGCCGAGAGACCTGGGAAACGCTCAACGAGCAGTACGTC. Translation gives CASRETWETLNEQYV.

The chain uses TRBV18 and TRBJ2-3; possibly TRBD2 for D (5 bases). Germline-derived CDR1 and CDR2 are KGHSH and LQKENI. With 2 bases removed from V and 2 bases from J, the gap between germline ends came to 8 bases. The CDR3 has 14 residues. The CDR3 sequence is CASSPTGNTDTQYF. For the CDR3, the DNA is TGTGCCAGCTCACCAACGGGGAACACAGATACGCAGTATTTT.

V and J are TRBV18 and TRBJ2-1; D assignment may be TRBD1 or TRBD2 (5 bases each). V lost 1 base to trimming and J lost 8 bases, with 15 bases between them. CDR1 and CDR2 from the germline V gene are KGHSH and LQKENI. This CDR3 is built from 15 residues. CDR3 in amino acids: CASSPLRGMSDEQFF. The CDR3 DNA sequence: TGTGCCAGCTCACCACTGAGGGGAATGAGCGATGAGCAGTTCTTC.

The V gene is TRBV5-4, the J gene TRBJ2-5, with a tentative D call TRBD1 (8 bases). Deletions cut 4 bases from V and 4 bases from J, with 17 bases between. CDR3 length equals 15 residues. Germline CDR1 SGHNT, CDR2 YYREEE (reference sequence). The CDR3 nucleotides are TGTGCCAGCAGCCCAACTACAGGGGGGGGAGAGACCCAGTACTTC. Amino acids: CASSPTTGGGETQYF.